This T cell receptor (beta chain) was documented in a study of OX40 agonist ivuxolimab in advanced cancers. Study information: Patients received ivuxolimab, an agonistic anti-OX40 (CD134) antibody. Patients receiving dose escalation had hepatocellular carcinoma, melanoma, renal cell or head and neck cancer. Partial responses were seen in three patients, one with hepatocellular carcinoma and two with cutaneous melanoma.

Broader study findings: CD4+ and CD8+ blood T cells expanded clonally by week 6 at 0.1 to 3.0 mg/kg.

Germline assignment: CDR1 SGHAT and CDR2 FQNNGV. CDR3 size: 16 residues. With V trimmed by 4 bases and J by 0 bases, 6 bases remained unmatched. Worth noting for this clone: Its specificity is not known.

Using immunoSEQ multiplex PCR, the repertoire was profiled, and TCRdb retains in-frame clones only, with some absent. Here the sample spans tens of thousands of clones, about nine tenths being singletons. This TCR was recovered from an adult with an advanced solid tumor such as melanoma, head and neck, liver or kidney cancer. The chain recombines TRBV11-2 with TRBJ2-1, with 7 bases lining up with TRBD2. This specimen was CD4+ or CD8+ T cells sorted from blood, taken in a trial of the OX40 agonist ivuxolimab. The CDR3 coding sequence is TGTGCCAGCAGCTCACTAGCGCCTAGCTCCTACAATGAGCAGTTCTTC. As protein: CASSSLAPSSYNEQFF.